This T cell receptor (beta chain) emerged from a study of cytomegalovirus exposure and HLA in healthy donors. This clone came up a few times. As yet, its antigen is unknown. General study results and limits: The majority of TCR sequences were rare, yet some public TCRs appeared in many donors. It was approximately 150 TCR beta chains that were listed as cytomegalovirus-associated.

Germline CDR1 is MGHRA and CDR2 is YSYEKL. Trimming left V 0 bases short and J 3 bases short, with 8 bases between. CDR3 size: 14 residues. Primers: 60 Vbeta forward and 13 Jbeta reverse. Produced via immunoSEQ multiplex PCR; TCRdb's table is partial and in-frame only. This table holds 100,000 to 150,000 clones, 72% found once. The chain is built from TRBV4-1 and TRBJ1-2; D might be TRBD1 (5 bases). The sample taken for sequencing was PBMCs. The receptor was derived from a man aged 25 to 40 in good health and CMV-seronegative. The CDR3: CASSQDDSYYGYTF. In DNA, the CDR3 is TGCGCCAGCAGCCAAGATGACAGCTACTATGGCTACACCTTC.